Each of the 8 T cell receptor beta chains below was sequenced from the same sample in a study of CD8 T cells in ankylosing spondylitis. The study, taken as a whole, reports: A TCR beta motif of fewer than 10 highly homologous variants seemed to mark ankylosing spondylitis blood.

Antigen specificity for these receptors is unknown. One entry per CDR3 protein, called by TCRdb with MiXCR from the 5' RACE reads. The sample holds about 480,000 distinct CDR3 sequences; 15% to 20% are singletons and the top ten take 0.85% to 1.3%. Sequenced input: blood, either unsorted or a sorted T cell fraction (not recorded which). The receptors derive from a male donor with ankylosing spondylitis.

This clonotype was picked up many times. The chain joins TRBV7-2 to TRBJ1-4; 9 bases are shared with TRBD1. The CDR3 totals 12 residues. The J segment lost 17 bases and the V segment lost 5 bases, leaving 9 bases of the junction unmatched. Germline V gene data show CDR1 as SGHTA and CDR2 as FQGNSA. CDR3: CASSLGTGQIFF. CDR3 nucleotides: TGTGCCAGCAGCCTTGGGACAGGGCAGATTTTTTTT.

V and J are TRBV20-1 and TRBJ2-1; 9 bases match TRBD2. Trimming removed 6 bases from V and 4 bases from J; junction bases left unmatched: 16. Germline V gene lookup returns CDR1 DFQATT and CDR2 SNEGSKA (reference sequence). The CDR3 runs to 17 residues. The CDR3 protein is CSAQTVWAGGLYNEQFF. The CDR3 bases are TGCAGTGCCCAAACGGTTTGGGCGGGGGGGCTGTACAATGAGCAGTTCTTC.

This chain uses TRBV5-6 with TRBJ1-2, with D uncertain. The CDR3 loop spans 11 amino acids. Trimming removed 3 bases at V and 8 bases at J, with 8 bases between. Germline-derived CDR1 and CDR2 are SGHDT and YYEEEE. Here the CDR3 reads CASSWAGGYTF. The CDR3 DNA reads TGTGCCAGCAGCTGGGCTGGCGGCTACACCTTC.

This clonotype has only a few counts. The rearrangement uses TRBV20-1 and TRBJ1-6; 10 nucleotides line up with TRBD1. V lost 1 base, J lost 4 bases, and 7 bases stayed unmatched. CDR1 is DFQATT and CDR2 is SNEGSKA in the germline V gene (reference sequence). This CDR3 region has 17 residues. In DNA, the CDR3 is TGCAGTGCTAGAGGGCCGACAGGGGGCAGGTATAATTCACCCCTCCACTTT. Its translation is CSARGPTGGRYNSPLHF.

CDR3 loop: CASSVGAETNEKLFF. CDR3 in DNA: TGTGCCAGCAGCGTAGGGGCAGAAACTAATGAAAAACTGTTTTTT. This chain joins TRBV9 and TRBJ1-4; D remains ambiguous. Germline values: CDR1 SGDLS, CDR2 YYNGEE. With 0 bases removed from V and 1 base from J, the gap between germline ends came to 7 bases. CDR3 size: 15 residues.

Regarding this clonotype: The junction does not match germline at one end; this may be a read error. The chain is built from TRBV4-1 and TRBJ2-7, with 9 bases identical to TRBD2. CDR1 and CDR2 from the germline V gene are MGHRA and YSYEKL. The CDR3 has 15 amino acids. The CDR3 loop is CACSQHNSGSYEQYF. The CDR3 coding sequence is TGCGCCTGCAGCCAACATAATAGCGGGAGCTACGAGCAGTACTTC.

This chain links TRBV29-1 with TRBJ2-4; TRBD1 agrees at 12 bases. The CDR3 is 17 residues long. After removal of 6 bases from V and 7 bases from J, the junction contained 16 bases not matched to a gene. Germline V gene sequence: CDR1 SQVTM, CDR2 ANQGSEA. The CDR3 DNA reads TGCAGCGTCCCCTCAAGAGCCGGGACAGGGGGCCAGAACATTCAGTACTTC. This encodes CSVPSRAGTGGQNIQYF.

This clonotype occurred many times. V and J are TRBV29-1 and TRBJ2-1; 13 nucleotides agree with TRBD2. V dropped 6 bases and J dropped 11; count of bases not matched to a gene: 4. CDR3 length: 12 residues. Germline CDR1 reads SQVTM; CDR2 reads ANQGSEA. The CDR3 is CSVRTSGGKQFF. For the CDR3, the DNA is TGCAGCGTCCGGACTAGCGGGGGTAAGCAGTTCTTC.